The TCR beta chain described here comes from a study of blood T cell repertoires in COVID-19. In the study overall: Samples taken during acute and convalescent COVID-19 were collected in the United States, Italy and Spain. The cDNA or gDNA used as material had been derived from T cells, B-cell-depleted T cells, or PBMCs.

This CDR3 has 16 residues. V lost 2 bases to trimming and J lost 0 bases; unmatched junction nucleotides: 2. Germline V gene lookup returns CDR1 SNHLY and CDR2 FYNNEI. Authors' analysis steps: By means of reference gene primer amplification, nucleated cell counts were estimated. The method was immunoSEQ multiplex PCR; TCRdb's version includes in-frame clones alone and lacks a portion of them. V, J and clone size derive from that table, while D and trimming were established from the DNA sequence. Here the sample spans more than 250,000 clones, around 86% being singletons. The TCR originated in a man in his forties or fifties with active or convalescent COVID-19. The chain uses TRBV2 and TRBJ2-7; 12 bases align to TRBD2. The sequencing sample was made of peripheral blood. The CDR3, as DNA: TGTGCCAGCAGTGAACTAGCGGGAGGGAGCTCCTACGAGCAGTACTTC. It translates to CASSELAGGSSYEQYF.